These T cell receptor beta chains were read from a single sample in a study of blood T cell repertoires in COVID-19. Produced via immunoSEQ multiplex PCR; TCRdb's table is partial and in-frame only. Seen here are roughly 250,000 clones, around nine tenths observed once, and the top ten hold 2% to 2.5%. The sample taken for sequencing was peripheral blood. The origin of the receptors is a middle-aged woman who had recovered from COVID-19. CDR3s include the opening cysteine and the closing phenylalanine or tryptophan. The order of the fields is V gene, D gene, J gene, clone size, CDR3 protein, CDR3 DNA. A D gene is named only where the DNA matches it firmly. Where a row states a size, it is once, few, many or the class of an expanded clone; other rows omit it.

TRBV6-5	TRBD2	TRBJ2-1	-	CASSYGTSGKHEQFF	TGTGCCAGCAGTTATGGGACTAGCGGGAAGCATGAGCAGTTCTTC
TRBV7-2	TRBD1	TRBJ1-2	many	CASSPEGYRGKGYTF	TGTGCCAGCAGCCCCGAGGGTTACAGGGGCAAAGGCTACACCTTC
TRBV6-2/TRBV6-3	TRBD1	TRBJ1-5	-	CASSDRGGSNQPQHF	TGTGCCAGCAGTGACAGGGGCGGGAGCAATCAGCCCCAGCATTTT
TRBV29-1	TRBD1	TRBJ1-4	-	CSVGQGATNEKLFF	TGCAGCGTTGGACAGGGAGCAACTAATGAAAAACTGTTTTTT
TRBV6-5	-	TRBJ1-2	-	CASSYRTAYGYTF	TGTGCCAGCAGTTACCGGACAGCCTATGGCTACACCTTC
TRBV10-3	TRBD1	TRBJ2-4	-	CAISEGGLGDVFGIGGKNIQYF	TGTGCCATCAGTGAAGGGGGCTTAGGAGATGTTTTCGGGATCGGCGGCAAAAACATTCAGTACTTC
TRBV19	TRBD2	TRBJ2-1	-	CASSMRGNSYNEQFF	TGTGCCAGTAGTATGCGGGGGAACTCCTACAATGAGCAGTTCTTC
TRBV3-1/TRBV3-2	TRBD2	TRBJ2-7	-	CASSVNPSGIYEQYF	TGTGCCAGCAGCGTAAACCCTAGCGGAATCTACGAGCAGTACTTC
TRBV7-2	TRBD1	TRBJ2-1	-	CASSSRQGFSFDEQFF	TGTGCCAGCAGCTCCCGACAGGGATTTTCTTTCGATGAGCAGTTCTTC
TRBV28	TRBD1	TRBJ1-4	-	CASSRGQGRPKLFF	TGTGCCAGCAGCCGGGGACAGGGTAGGCCAAAACTGTTTTTT
TRBV4-2	TRBD2	TRBJ2-7	-	CASSQSSGVTYEQYF	TGTGCCAGCAGCCAGTCTAGCGGGGTTACCTACGAGCAGTACTTC
TRBV19	-	TRBJ2-2	-	CASSIVWPANTGELFF	TGTGCCAGTAGTATAGTCTGGCCCGCGAACACCGGGGAGCTGTTTTTT
TRBV5-1	TRBD1	TRBJ1-2	-	CASSSNTPGQGGGYTF	TGCGCCAGCAGCTCGAATACTCCGGGACAGGGGGGTGGCTACACCTTC
TRBV28	-	TRBJ2-2	-	CASTDGGPTGELFF	TGTGCCAGCACCGACGGCGGGCCCACCGGGGAGCTGTTTTTT
TRBV5-6	TRBD1	TRBJ1-2	-	CASSLVDRVGSDGYTF	TGTGCCAGCAGCTTGGTTGACAGGGTTGGAAGCGATGGCTACACCTTC
TRBV7-2	-	TRBJ1-1	-	CASSLGRMNTEAFF	TGTGCCAGCAGCCTGGGCCGGATGAACACTGAAGCTTTCTTT
TRBV19	TRBD1	TRBJ1-4	-	CASSIGGQSTNEKLFF	TGTGCCAGTAGTATAGGGGGACAGTCGACTAATGAAAAACTGTTTTTT
TRBV9	-	TRBJ2-2	-	CASSVGRVDTGELFF	TGTGCCAGCAGCGTAGGCAGGGTAGACACCGGGGAGCTGTTTTTT
TRBV29-1	-	TRBJ2-5	once	CSVGEGDQETQYF	TGCAGCGTGGGGGAGGGGGATCAAGAGACCCAGTACTTC
TRBV29-1	TRBD1	TRBJ2-2	-	CSVGDRGALGELFF	TGCAGCGTTGGGGACAGGGGAGCCCTGGGGGAGCTGTTTTTT
TRBV6-2/TRBV6-3	-	TRBJ2-1	-	CASSNGDLAYNEQFF	TGTGCCAGCAGTAACGGAGACCTGGCCTACAATGAGCAGTTCTTC
TRBV7-2	-	TRBJ2-7	once	CASSLAGGAFSYEQYF	TGTGCCAGCAGCTTAGCAGGGGGGGCTTTCTCCTACGAGCAGTACTTC
TRBV18	TRBD1	TRBJ1-3	once	CASSSRDRTGNTIYF	TGTGCCAGCTCATCGCGGGACAGAACTGGAAACACCATATATTTT
TRBV6-5	-	TRBJ2-2	-	CASSYGLRNTGELFF	TGTGCCAGCAGTTACGGGCTAAGGAACACCGGGGAGCTGTTTTTT
TRBV6-2/TRBV6-3	TRBD2	TRBJ2-3	-	CASSYGAGVVADTQYF	TGTGCCAGCAGTTACGGGGCGGGAGTGGTCGCAGATACGCAGTATTTT
TRBV11-3	-	TRBJ2-2	once	CASSRRRDSNTGELFF	TGTGCCAGCAGCCGCCGGCGGGACTCGAACACCGGGGAGCTGTTTTTT